Listed below are T cell receptor beta chains from one sample, sequenced in a study of radiation and T cells in renal cell carcinoma. Produced via immunoSEQ multiplex PCR; TCRdb's table is partial and in-frame only. The table has tens of thousands of clones, about 86% seen once; the top ten hold 20% to 25%. The source was blood, collected from a patient whose treatment included radiotherapy and nephrectomy. These receptors all stem from a woman aged 50 to 60 with renal cell carcinoma. CDR3s leave out the opening cysteine and the closing phenylalanine or tryptophan.

J gene | V gene | CDR3 protein
TRBJ1-3 | TRBV7-9 | ASSPDSGNTIY
TRBJ2-3 | TRBV14 | ASSPSASGGPDTQY
TRBJ2-2 | TRBV11-3 | ASSSGTGESTGELF
TRBJ2-3 | TRBV27 | ASSLLLVGGPTDTQY
TRBJ2-7 | TRBV12-2 | ASRLAPPGAYEQY
TRBJ2-7 | TRBV7-2 | ASRRGDGAGEQY
TRBJ2-1 | TRBV5-1 | ASSSGLADYNEQF
TRBJ1-6 | TRBV6-1 | ASLNLDSSPLH
TRBJ2-7 | TRBV7-3 | ASSSDRASEQY
TRBJ1-3 | TRBV5-1 | ASSLGDSGNTIY
TRBJ1-2 | TRBV7-2 | ASSLGQGYGYT
TRBJ2-7 | TRBV25-1 | ATGEGSKRSEQY
TRBJ2-1 | TRBV7-9 | ASSLVSEQF
TRBJ2-3 | TRBV5-1 | ASSPLPLAGGTTDTQY
TRBJ1-5 | TRBV19 | ASSIGNSRNQPQH
TRBJ1-2 | TRBV2 | ASVRESNYGYT
TRBJ2-2 | TRBV2 | ASRLGPGELF
TRBJ1-2 | TRBV2 | ASSEAGRGYGYT
TRBJ2-5 | TRBV11-3 | AQGQETQY
TRBJ2-7 | TRBV5-5 | ASSLTGSYEQY
TRBJ2-1 | TRBV27 | ASSPAGSYNEQF
TRBJ2-5 | TRBV28 | ASSFPSETKETQY
TRBJ1-2 | TRBV28 | ASSLGLGFGRRGYT
TRBJ2-3 | TRBV7-2 | ASSLSVGDTQY
TRBJ1-4 | TRBV5-1 | ASSLEGRYNEKLF
TRBJ2-3 | TRBV5-6 | ATRPTYTDTQY
TRBJ1-5 | TRBV7-8 | ASSKPGVRSPAPQH